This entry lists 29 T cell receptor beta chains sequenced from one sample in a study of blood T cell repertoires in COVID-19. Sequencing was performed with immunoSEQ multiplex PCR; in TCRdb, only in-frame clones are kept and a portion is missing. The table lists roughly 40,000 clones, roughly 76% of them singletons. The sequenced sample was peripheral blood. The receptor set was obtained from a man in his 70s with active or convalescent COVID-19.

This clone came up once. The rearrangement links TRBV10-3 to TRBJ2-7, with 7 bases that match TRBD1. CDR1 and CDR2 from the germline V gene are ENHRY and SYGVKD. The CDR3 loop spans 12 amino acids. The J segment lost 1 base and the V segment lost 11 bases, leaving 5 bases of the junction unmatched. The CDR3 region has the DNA TGTGCCGTCCGGGACAGTTCCTACGAGCAGTACTTC. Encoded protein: CAVRDSSYEQYF.

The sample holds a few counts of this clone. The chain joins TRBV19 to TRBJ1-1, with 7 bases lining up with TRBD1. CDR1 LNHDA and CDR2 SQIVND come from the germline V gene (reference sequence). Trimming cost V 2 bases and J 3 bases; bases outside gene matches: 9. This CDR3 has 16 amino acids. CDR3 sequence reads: CASSITGASRDTEAFF. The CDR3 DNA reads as TGTGCCAGTAGTATAACAGGGGCCTCACGGGACACTGAAGCTTTCTTT.

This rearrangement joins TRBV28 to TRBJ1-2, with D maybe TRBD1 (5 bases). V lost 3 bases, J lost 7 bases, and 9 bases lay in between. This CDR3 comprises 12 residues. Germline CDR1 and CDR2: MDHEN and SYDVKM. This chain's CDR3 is CASSLGEAGYTF. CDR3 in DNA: TGTGCCAGCAGTTTGGGGGAGGCTGGCTACACCTTC.

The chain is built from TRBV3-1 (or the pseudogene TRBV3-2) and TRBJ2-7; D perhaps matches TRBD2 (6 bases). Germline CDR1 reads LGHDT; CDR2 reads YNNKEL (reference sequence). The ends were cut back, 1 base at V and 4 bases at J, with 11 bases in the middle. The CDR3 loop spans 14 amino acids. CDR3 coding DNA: TGTGCCAGCAGCCAAGCTGGCGGGGCGTACGAGCAGTACTTC. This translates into CASSQAGGAYEQYF.

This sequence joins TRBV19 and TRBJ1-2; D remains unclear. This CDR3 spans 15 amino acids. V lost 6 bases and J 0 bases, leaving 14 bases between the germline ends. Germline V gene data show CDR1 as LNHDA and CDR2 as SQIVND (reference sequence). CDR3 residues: CASSPWRESNYGYTF. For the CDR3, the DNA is TGTGCCAGTAGCCCCTGGCGGGAGTCTAACTATGGCTACACCTTC. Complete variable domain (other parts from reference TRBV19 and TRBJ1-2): DGGITQSPKYLFRKEGQNVTLSCEQNLNHDAMYWYRQDPGQGLRLIYYSQIVNDFQKGDIAEGYSVSREKKESFPLTVTSAQKNPTAFYLCASSPWRESNYGYTFGSGTRLTVV.

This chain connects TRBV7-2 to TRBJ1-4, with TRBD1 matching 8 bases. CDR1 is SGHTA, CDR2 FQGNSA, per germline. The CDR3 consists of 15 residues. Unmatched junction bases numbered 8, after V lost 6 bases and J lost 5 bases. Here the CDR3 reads CASSLTGQGNEKLFF. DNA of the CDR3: TGTGCCAGCAGTCTCACCGGACAGGGAAATGAAAAACTGTTTTTT.

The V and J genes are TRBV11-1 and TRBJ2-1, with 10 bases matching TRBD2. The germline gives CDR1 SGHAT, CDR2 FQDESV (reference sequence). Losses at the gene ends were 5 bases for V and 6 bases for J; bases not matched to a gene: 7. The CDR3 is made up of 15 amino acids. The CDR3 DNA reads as TGTGCCAGCAGCCGCAGCGGGGGGGCGGGCAATGAGCAGTTCTTC. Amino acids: CASSRSGGAGNEQFF. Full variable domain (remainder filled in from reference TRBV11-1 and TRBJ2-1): EAEVAQSPRYKITEKSQAVAFWCDPISGHATLYWYRQILGQGPELLVQFQDESVVDDSQLPKDRFSAERLKGVDSTLKIQPAELGDSAMYLCASSRSGGAGNEQFFGPGTRLTVL.

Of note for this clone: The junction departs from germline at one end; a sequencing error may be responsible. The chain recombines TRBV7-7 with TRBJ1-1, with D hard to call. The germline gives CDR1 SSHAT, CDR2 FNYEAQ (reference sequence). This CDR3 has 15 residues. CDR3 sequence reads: CASSLAPEGGTEAFF. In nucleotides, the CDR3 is TGTGCTAGCAGCTTAGCGCCGGAGGGAGGCACTGAAGCTTTCTTT.

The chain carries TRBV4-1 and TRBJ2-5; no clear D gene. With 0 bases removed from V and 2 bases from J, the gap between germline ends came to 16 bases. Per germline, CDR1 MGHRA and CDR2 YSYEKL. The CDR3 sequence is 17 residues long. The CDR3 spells CASSQDDRGLAQETQYF. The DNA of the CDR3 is TGCGCCAGCAGCCAAGACGATCGTGGCCTCGCTCAAGAGACCCAGTACTTC.

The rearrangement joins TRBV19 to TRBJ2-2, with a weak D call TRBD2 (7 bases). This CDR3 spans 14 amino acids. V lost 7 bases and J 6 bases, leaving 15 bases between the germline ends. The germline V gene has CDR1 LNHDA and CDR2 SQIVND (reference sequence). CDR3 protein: CASNGGAVSGELFF. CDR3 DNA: TGTGCCAGTAATGGGGGGGCGGTATCCGGGGAGCTGTTTTTT.

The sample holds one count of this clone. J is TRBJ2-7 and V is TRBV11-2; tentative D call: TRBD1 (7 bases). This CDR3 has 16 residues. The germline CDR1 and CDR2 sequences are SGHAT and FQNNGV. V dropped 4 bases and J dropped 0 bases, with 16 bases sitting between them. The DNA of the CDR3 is TGTGCCAGCAGCTCGACCAGGGGGGATAGCTCCTACGAGCAGTACTTC. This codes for CASSSTRGDSSYEQYF.

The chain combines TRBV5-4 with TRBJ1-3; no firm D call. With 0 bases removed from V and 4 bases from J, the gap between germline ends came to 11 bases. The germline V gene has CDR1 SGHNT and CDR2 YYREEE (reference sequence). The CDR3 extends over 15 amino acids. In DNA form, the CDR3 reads TGTGCCAGCAGCTTGGACCCGGGATCAGGAAACACCATATATTTT. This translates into CASSLDPGSGNTIYF.

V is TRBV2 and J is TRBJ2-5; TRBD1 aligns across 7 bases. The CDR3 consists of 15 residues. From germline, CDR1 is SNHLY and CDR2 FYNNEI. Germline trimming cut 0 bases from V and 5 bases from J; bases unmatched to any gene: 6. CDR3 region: CASSEAGGAGETQYF. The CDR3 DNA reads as TGTGCCAGCAGTGAAGCAGGGGGCGCCGGGGAGACCCAGTACTTC. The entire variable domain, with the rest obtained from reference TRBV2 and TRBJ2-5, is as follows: EPEVTQTPSHQVTQMGQEVILRCVPISNHLYFYWYRQILGQKVEFLVSFYNNEISEKSEIFDDQFSVERPDGSNFTLKIRSTKLEDSAMYFCASSEAGGAGETQYFGPGTRLLVL.

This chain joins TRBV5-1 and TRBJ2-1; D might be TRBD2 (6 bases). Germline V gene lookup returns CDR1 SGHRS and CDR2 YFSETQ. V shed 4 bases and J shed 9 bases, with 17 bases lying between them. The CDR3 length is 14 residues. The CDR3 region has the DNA TGCGCCAGCAGCCAGGGACTGGGAGGAGCTGAGCAGTTCTTC. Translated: CASSQGLGGAEQFF.

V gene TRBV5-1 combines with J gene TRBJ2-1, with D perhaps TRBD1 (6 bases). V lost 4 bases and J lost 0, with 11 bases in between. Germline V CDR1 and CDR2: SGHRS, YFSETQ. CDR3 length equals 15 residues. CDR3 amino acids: CASSLGQVSYNEQFF. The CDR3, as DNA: TGCGCCAGCAGCCTGGGACAAGTCTCCTACAATGAGCAGTTCTTC.

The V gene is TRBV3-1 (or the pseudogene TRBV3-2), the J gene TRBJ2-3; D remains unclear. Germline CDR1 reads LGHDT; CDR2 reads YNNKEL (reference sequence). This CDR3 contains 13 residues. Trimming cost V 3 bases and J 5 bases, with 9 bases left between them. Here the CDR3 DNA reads TGTGCCAGCAGCCATGGGCCAAGAGATACGCAGTATTTT. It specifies CASSHGPRDTQYF.

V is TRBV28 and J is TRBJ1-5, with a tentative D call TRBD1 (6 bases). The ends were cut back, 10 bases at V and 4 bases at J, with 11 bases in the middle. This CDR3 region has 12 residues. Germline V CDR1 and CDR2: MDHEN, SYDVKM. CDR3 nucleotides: TGTGCCACCTTAAGGGGGAATCAGCCCCAGCATTTT. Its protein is CATLRGNQPQHF.

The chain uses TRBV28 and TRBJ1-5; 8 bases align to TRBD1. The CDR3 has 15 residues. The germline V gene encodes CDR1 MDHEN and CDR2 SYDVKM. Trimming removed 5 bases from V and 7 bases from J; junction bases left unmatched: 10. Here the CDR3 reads CASSPNRGSGQPQHF. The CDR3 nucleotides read TGTGCCAGCAGTCCGAACAGGGGGTCGGGGCAGCCCCAGCATTTT.

CDR3 nucleotides: TGTGCCAGCAGTTTATTCCAGGGGTCCTACAATGAGCAGTTCTTC. It specifies CASSLFQGSYNEQFF. The genes are TRBV27 and TRBJ2-1; TRBD1 might be the D (6 bases). CDR1 MNHEY and CDR2 SMNVEV come from the germline V gene (reference sequence). The CDR3 consists of 15 residues. Trimming stripped 1 base from V and 1 base from J, with 8 bases between.

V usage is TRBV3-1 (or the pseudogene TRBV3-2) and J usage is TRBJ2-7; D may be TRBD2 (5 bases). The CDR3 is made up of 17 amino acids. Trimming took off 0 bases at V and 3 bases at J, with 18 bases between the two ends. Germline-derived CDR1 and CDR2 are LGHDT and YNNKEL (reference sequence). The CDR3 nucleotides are TGTGCCAGCAGCCAAGAAAGGCCTGGACTGAGGATCTACGAGCAGTACTTC. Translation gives CASSQERPGLRIYEQYF.

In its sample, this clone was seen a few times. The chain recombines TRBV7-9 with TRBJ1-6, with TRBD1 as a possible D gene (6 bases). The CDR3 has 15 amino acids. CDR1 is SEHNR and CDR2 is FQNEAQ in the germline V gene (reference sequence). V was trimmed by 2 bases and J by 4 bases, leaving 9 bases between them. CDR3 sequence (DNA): TGTGCCAGCAGCTTATGGACAGTATATAATTCACCCCTCCACTTT. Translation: CASSLWTVYNSPLHF.

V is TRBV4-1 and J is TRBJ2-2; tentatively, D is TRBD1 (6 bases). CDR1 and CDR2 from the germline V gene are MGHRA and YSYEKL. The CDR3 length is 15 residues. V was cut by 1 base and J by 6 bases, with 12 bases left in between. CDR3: CASSQALTGSGELFF. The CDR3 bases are TGCGCCAGCAGCCAAGCCCTCACAGGGTCCGGGGAGCTGTTTTTT.

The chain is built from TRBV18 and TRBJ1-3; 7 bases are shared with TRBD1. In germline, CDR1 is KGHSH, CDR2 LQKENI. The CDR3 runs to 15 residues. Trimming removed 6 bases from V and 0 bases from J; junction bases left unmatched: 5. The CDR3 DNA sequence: TGTGCCAGCTCGCCTGACAGGGCCTCTGGAAACACCATATATTTT. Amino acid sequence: CASSPDRASGNTIYF.

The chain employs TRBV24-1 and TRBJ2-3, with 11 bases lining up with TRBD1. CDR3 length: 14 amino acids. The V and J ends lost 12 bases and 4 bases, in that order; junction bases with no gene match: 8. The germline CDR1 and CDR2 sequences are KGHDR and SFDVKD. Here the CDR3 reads CAPPDRGRPDTQYF. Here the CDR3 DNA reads TGTGCCCCGCCGGACAGGGGGCGACCAGATACGCAGTATTTT.

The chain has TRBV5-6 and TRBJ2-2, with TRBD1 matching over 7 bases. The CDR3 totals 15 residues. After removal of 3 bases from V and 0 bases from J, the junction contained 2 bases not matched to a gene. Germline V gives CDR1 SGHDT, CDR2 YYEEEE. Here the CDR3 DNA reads TGTGCCAGCAGCTGGGGACAGTCGAACACCGGGGAGCTGTTTTTT. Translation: CASSWGQSNTGELFF.

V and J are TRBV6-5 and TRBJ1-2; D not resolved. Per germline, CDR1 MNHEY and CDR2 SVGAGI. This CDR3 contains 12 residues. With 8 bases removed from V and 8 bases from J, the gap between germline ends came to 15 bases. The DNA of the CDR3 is TGTGCCAGCGGGAACACAGCGGGGGGCTACACCTTC. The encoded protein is CASGNTAGGYTF.

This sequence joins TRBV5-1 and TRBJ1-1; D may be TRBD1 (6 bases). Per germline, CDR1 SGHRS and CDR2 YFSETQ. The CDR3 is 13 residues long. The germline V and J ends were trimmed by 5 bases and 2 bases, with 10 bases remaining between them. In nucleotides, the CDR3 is TGCGCCAGCAGGTACAGGGACAACACTGAAGCTTTCTTT. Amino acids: CASRYRDNTEAFF. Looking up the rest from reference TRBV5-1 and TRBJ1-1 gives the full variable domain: KAGVTQTPRYLIKTRGQQVTLSCSPISGHRSVSWYQQTPGQGLQFLFEYFSETQRNKGNFPGRFSGRQFSNSRSEMNVSTLELGDSALYLCASRYRDNTEAFFGQGTRLTVV.

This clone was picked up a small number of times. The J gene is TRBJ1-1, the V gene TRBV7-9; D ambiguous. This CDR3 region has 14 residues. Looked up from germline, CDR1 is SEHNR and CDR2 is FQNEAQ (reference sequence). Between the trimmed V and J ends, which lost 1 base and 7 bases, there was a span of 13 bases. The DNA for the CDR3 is TGTGCCAGCAGCTTAGTTGGCTCGGGTTTTGAAGCTTTCTTT. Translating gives CASSLVGSGFEAFF.

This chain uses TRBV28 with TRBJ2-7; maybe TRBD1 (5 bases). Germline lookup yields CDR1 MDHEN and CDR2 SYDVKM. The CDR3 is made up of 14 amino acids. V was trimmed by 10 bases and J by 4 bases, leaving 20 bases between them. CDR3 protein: CATKIAGSLYEQYF. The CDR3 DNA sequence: TGTGCCACCAAAATTGCAGGGTCTTTGTACGAGCAGTACTTC.